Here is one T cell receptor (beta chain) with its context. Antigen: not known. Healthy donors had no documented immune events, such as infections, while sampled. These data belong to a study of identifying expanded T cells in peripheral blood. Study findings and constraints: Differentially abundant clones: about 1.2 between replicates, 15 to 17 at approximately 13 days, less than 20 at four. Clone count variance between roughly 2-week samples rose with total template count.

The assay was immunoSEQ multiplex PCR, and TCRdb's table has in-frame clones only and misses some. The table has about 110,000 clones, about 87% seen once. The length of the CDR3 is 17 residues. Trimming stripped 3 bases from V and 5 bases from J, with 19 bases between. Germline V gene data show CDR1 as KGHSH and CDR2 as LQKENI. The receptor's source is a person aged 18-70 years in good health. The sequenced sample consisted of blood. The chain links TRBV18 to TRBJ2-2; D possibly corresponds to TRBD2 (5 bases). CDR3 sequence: CASSPQYAGSWTGELFF. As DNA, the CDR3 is TGTGCCAGCTCACCGCAATACGCGGGCAGTTGGACCGGGGAGCTGTTTTTT.